What follows are 24 T cell receptor beta chains derived from one specimen sequenced in a study of CD8 T cells in ankylosing spondylitis. TCRdb fed the 5' RACE reads into MiXCR, producing one record per CDR3 protein. The sample yields 84,000 or so distinct CDR3 sequences, 27% seen once. The specimen was blood, either unsorted or a sorted T cell fraction (not recorded which). The source of these receptors is a male donor with ankylosing spondylitis or in good health (not recorded which).

The chain couples TRBV7-9 to TRBJ1-1; D is undetermined. The CDR3 is 12 amino acids. Germline CDR1 SEHNR, CDR2 FQNEAQ (reference sequence). V lost 8 bases, J lost 8 bases, and 15 bases lay in between. CDR3 coding DNA: TGTGCCAGCCGGGGATCTAACAGAGAAGCTTTCTTT. Amino acid sequence: CASRGSNREAFF.

This clonotype appeared a few times. The chain joins TRBV5-1 to TRBJ2-6; D is unclear. Trimming cost V 0 bases and J 0 bases, with 10 bases left between them. CDR1 and CDR2 (germline): SGHRS, YFSETQ. This CDR3 has 17 residues. CDR3 nucleotides: TGCGCCAGCAGCTTGGTCGGCAGACCCTCTGGGGCCAACGTCCTGACTTTC. Protein sequence: CASSLVGRPSGANVLTF. Full variable domain (outside the CDR3, taken from reference TRBV5-1 and TRBJ2-6): KAGVTQTPRYLIKTRGQQVTLSCSPISGHRSVSWYQQTPGQGLQFLFEYFSETQRNKGNFPGRFSGRQFSNSRSEMNVSTLELGDSALYLCASSLVGRPSGANVLTFGAGSRLTVL.

This chain links TRBV5-5 with TRBJ1-3; D gene uncertain. The germline V gene encodes CDR1 SGHKS and CDR2 YYEKEE (reference sequence). This CDR3 comprises 20 residues. Trimming left V 0 bases short and J 2 bases short, with 24 bases between. The CDR3 DNA follows: TGTGCCAGCAGCTTGGGGTTAGTTAATGGTGGCCACAATCCTGGAAACACCATATATTTT. This sequence encodes CASSLGLVNGGHNPGNTIYF.

This clonotype showed up just a few times. The CDR3 is CASSPDRSEQYF. In DNA form, the CDR3 reads TGTGCCAGCTCACCCGATAGGTCCGAGCAGTACTTC. The chain recombines TRBV18 with TRBJ2-7; unclear D gene. The CDR3 has 12 amino acids. Trimming removed 3 bases at V and 6 bases at J, with 9 bases between. CDR1 is KGHSH and CDR2 is LQKENI in the germline V gene.

CDR3: CSARGLAQGTYNEQFF. The CDR3 nucleotides are TGCAGTGCTAGGGGACTAGCGCAGGGGACCTACAATGAGCAGTTCTTC. The chain combines TRBV20-1 with TRBJ2-1, with 10 nucleotides matching TRBD2. V lost 3 bases, J lost 2 bases, and 7 bases stayed unmatched. This CDR3 contains 16 residues. Germline lookup yields CDR1 DFQATT and CDR2 SNEGSKA (reference sequence).

This sequence joins TRBV6-1 and TRBJ2-4, with 7 bases identical to TRBD1. CDR1 MNHNS and CDR2 SASEGT come from the germline V gene. V was clipped by 4 bases and J by 1 base; unmatched bases: 7. This CDR3 is 16 amino acids long. The CDR3 sequence is CASSATGPVAKNIQYF. CDR3 DNA: TGTGCCAGCAGTGCGACAGGGCCCGTGGCCAAAAACATTCAGTACTTC.

The chain links TRBV4-2 to TRBJ1-1; weak D call: TRBD1 (5 bases). Germline-derived CDR1 and CDR2 are LGHNA and YNFKEQ. The CDR3 covers 13 residues. Trimming pared 8 bases from V and 1 base from J, leaving 11 bases between. CDR3 DNA: TGTGCCAGCCATGGAGGACAGAACACTGAAGCTTTCTTT. Translation: CASHGGQNTEAFF.

The CDR3 DNA reads as TGCAGTCCACTAGAGTCGGCTTACAATGAGCAGTTCTTC. Its translation: CSPLESAYNEQFF. The rearrangement uses TRBV20-1 and TRBJ2-1, with D maybe TRBD2 (5 bases). Per the germline V gene, CDR1 is DFQATT and CDR2 is SNEGSKA (reference sequence). The CDR3 totals 13 residues. Trimming pared 8 bases from V and 4 bases from J, leaving 15 bases between.

This sequence joins TRBV15 and TRBJ1-2; D is unclear. The V gene's germline CDR1 is LNHNV and CDR2 YYDKDF (reference sequence). Trimming cost V 5 bases and J 5 bases, with 18 bases left between them. CDR3 size: 15 residues. The CDR3 DNA is TGTGCCACCAGCTCAAATGTCGTGGGGTTATATGGCTACACCTTC. Protein sequence: CATSSNVVGLYGYTF.

The rearrangement uses TRBV24-1 and TRBJ2-2, with D perhaps given as TRBD1 or TRBD2 (5 bases each). CDR3 size: 17 residues. Germline assignment: CDR1 KGHDR and CDR2 SFDVKD. Trimming cost V 0 bases and J 0 bases, with 10 bases left between them. The CDR3 protein is CATSDLGMGANTGELFF. The CDR3 nucleotides read TGTGCCACCAGTGATTTGGGGATGGGGGCGAACACCGGGGAGCTGTTTTTT.

This clonotype appeared many times. This rearrangement joins TRBV20-1 to TRBJ2-3; TRBD2 aligns across 8 bases. J lost 2 bases, V lost 6 bases, and 7 bases had no gene match. Germline CDR1 and CDR2: DFQATT and SNEGSKA (reference sequence). This CDR3 has 14 amino acids. CDR3 region: CSAASGRVTDTQYF. CDR3 coding DNA: TGCAGTGCAGCGAGCGGGAGAGTCACAGATACGCAGTATTTT.

This clonotype has just a few counts. V and J are TRBV12-3 or TRBV12-4 and TRBJ2-2, with D possibly TRBD1 on 5 matching bases. This CDR3 comprises 13 residues. V lost 3 bases and J 6 bases, leaving 8 bases between the germline ends. The CDR3 loop reads CASSFGHPGELFF. The CDR3 coding sequence is TGTGCCAGCAGTTTCGGACACCCCGGGGAGCTGTTTTTT.

This clonotype appeared a few times. This chain connects TRBV12-3 or TRBV12-4 to TRBJ2-2, with 9 bases lining up with TRBD1. The CDR3 consists of 14 residues. With V trimmed by 6 bases and J by 4 bases, 3 bases remained unmatched. The CDR3 sequence: CASRAGQGTGELFF. The CDR3 bases are TGTGCCAGCAGAGCGGGACAGGGCACCGGGGAGCTGTTTTTT.

This clonotype was seen more than once but under ten times. V is TRBV9 and J is TRBJ2-2, with 9 bases fitting TRBD1. V dropped 1 base and J dropped 7; count of bases not matched to a gene: 5. This CDR3 contains 15 residues. Germline V gives CDR1 SGDLS, CDR2 YYNGEE. In DNA, the CDR3 is TGTGCCAGCAGCGTAAGGACAGGGGAAGTCGGGGAGCTGTTTTTT. Its protein is CASSVRTGEVGELFF.

Ten or more counts support this clonotype. This chain connects TRBV20-1 to TRBJ2-1, with 12 positions matching TRBD2. This CDR3 has 17 residues. The junction had 7 bases not matched to a gene; V was cut back by 0 bases and J by 4 bases. Germline V CDR1 and CDR2: DFQATT, SNEGSKA (reference sequence). This chain's CDR3 is CSARELRLAGDYNEQFF. The CDR3 nucleotides are TGCAGTGCTAGAGAATTAAGACTAGCGGGGGATTACAATGAGCAGTTCTTC.

On this clonotype: At one of its ends the junction is not consistent with the germline gene, which may arise from a read error. As DNA, the CDR3 is TGTGCCAGCAGTGTCGGACAGGCTACATACAATGATCAGTTCTTC. Its protein product is CASSVGQATYNDQFF. This sequence joins TRBV27 and TRBJ2-1; 7 nucleotides match TRBD1. The CDR3 is 15 residues long. CDR1 is MNHEY and CDR2 is SMNVEV in the germline V gene (reference sequence).

This clonotype has just a few counts. The chain couples TRBV18 to TRBJ2-4, with D uncertain. The germline V gene has CDR1 KGHSH and CDR2 LQKENI. V was shortened by 2 bases and J by 5 bases, with 10 bases between the two germline ends. The CDR3 has 14 residues. As DNA, the CDR3 is TGTGCCAGCTCACCAGCAGCTAACCAAAACATTCAGTACTTC. Protein product: CASSPAANQNIQYF.

This clonotype was observed a few times. The chain couples TRBV6-1 to TRBJ2-6; D is uncertain. Between the trimmed V and J ends, which lost 7 bases and 1 base, there was a span of 5 bases. Germline V gene data show CDR1 as MNHNS and CDR2 as SASEGT. CDR3 length: 13 amino acids. The DNA of the CDR3 is TGTGCCAGCATAATTTCTGGGGCCAACGTCCTGACTTTC. It specifies CASIISGANVLTF.

This clonotype was seen only a few times. The chain combines TRBV20-1 with TRBJ2-1; TRBD1 aligns across 7 bases. The CDR3 totals 12 residues. From germline, CDR1 is DFQATT and CDR2 SNEGSKA (reference sequence). J lost 10 bases, V lost 5 bases, and 8 bases had no gene match. The CDR3, as DNA: TGCAGTGCTTTCACAGGGGAGATAGAGCAGTTCTTC. This codes for CSAFTGEIEQFF.

This clonotype came up a few times. This rearrangement joins TRBV20-1 to TRBJ2-7; D not resolved. Trimming took 0 bases from V and 4 from J, leaving 16 bases between them. The CDR3 is 15 residues long. Germline loops: CDR1 DFQATT, CDR2 SNEGSKA (reference sequence). CDR3 sequence reads: CSARDKDRPRYEQYV. The CDR3 DNA sequence: TGCAGTGCTAGAGATAAGGACCGCCCCAGGTACGAGCAGTACGTC.

This rearrangement joins TRBV5-1 to TRBJ2-2; the D is unclear. CDR3 length equals 11 residues. Germline CDR1 reads SGHRS; CDR2 reads YFSETQ. Trimming removed 2 bases from V and 9 bases from J, with 5 bases in between. Here the CDR3 reads CASSFGRELFF. The CDR3 DNA follows: TGCGCCAGCAGCTTCGGCCGGGAGCTGTTTTTT.

This clonotype was detected ten times or more. The rearrangement uses TRBV5-1 and TRBJ1-1, with D tentatively TRBD1 (6 bases). This CDR3 comprises 15 residues. Trimming stripped 4 bases from V and 9 bases from J, with 22 bases between. Germline CDR1 is SGHRS and CDR2 is YFSETQ. This chain's CDR3 is CASSPVVDTGWKAFF. The CDR3 DNA sequence: TGCGCCAGCAGCCCCGTTGTGGATACAGGGTGGAAAGCTTTCTTT.

The chain employs TRBV5-1 and TRBJ1-4, with TRBD1 as a possible D gene (5 bases). From germline, CDR1 is SGHRS and CDR2 YFSETQ. This CDR3 is built from 14 residues. V lost 0 bases to trimming and J lost 5 bases, with 8 bases between them. The CDR3 DNA sequence: TGCGCCAGCAGCTTGGGGGGGGAGAATGAAAAACTGTTTTTT. Encoded protein: CASSLGGENEKLFF.

J is TRBJ1-5 and V is TRBV5-1, with D perhaps matching TRBD1 (5 bases). Germline CDR1 is SGHRS and CDR2 is YFSETQ. The CDR3 is made up of 14 amino acids. V lost 3 bases to trimming and J lost 2 bases, with 9 bases between them. The CDR3 loop is CASSWGVGNQPQHF. Written as DNA, the CDR3 is TGCGCCAGCAGCTGGGGGGTCGGCAATCAGCCCCAGCATTTT.